Listed below are T cell receptor beta chains from one sample, sequenced in a study of T cell responses to AZD1222 COVID-19 vaccine. This table comes from immunoSEQ multiplex PCR, and its TCRdb copy is limited to in-frame clones, with some not included. The sample includes 150,000 to 200,000 clones, about 90% seen only once; the top ten take roughly 2%. This specimen was peripheral blood, taken 28 days after the second AZD1222 dose. The receptors shown here come from an adult who received the AZD1222 COVID-19 vaccine. Each CDR3 is given without its conserved first and last residue.

v_gene	len	j_gene	CDR3aa
TRBV6-1	12	TRBJ1-1	ASSERGVNDEAF
TRBV10-3	12	TRBJ1-5	AISERQLNQPQH
TRBV6-6	13	TRBJ2-1	ASSYPWEGRDEQF
TRBV5-4	14	TRBJ1-6	ASSLAKEGTHSPLH
TRBV5-1	12	TRBJ1-6	ASRDDSGNSPLH
TRBV18	16	TRBJ1-5	ASSPRRGESYSNQPQH
TRBV5-6	13	TRBJ1-2	ASSLASTPNYGYT
TRBV29-1	9	TRBJ2-1	SVTHYNEQF
TRBV5-6	13	TRBJ2-2	ASSQWTGNTGELF
TRBV30	10	TRBJ2-2	AWRQGIGELF
TRBV19	13	TRBJ1-5	ASRSLSTGNQPQH
TRBV28	15	TRBJ1-5	ASSLRRDRVLGQPQH
TRBV5-8	16	TRBJ2-7	ASSLTTGANLVSYEQY
TRBV19	10	TRBJ1-2	AREGQGNGYT
TRBV12-2	12	TRBJ1-3	ASRLRGSGNTIY
TRBV5-1	13	TRBJ2-1	ASSLEGRGNREQF
TRBV18	14	TRBJ2-7	ASSPYSGASSYEQY